These 18 T cell receptor beta chains came from one sample sequenced in a study of T-cell reconstitution after alpha-beta-depleted transplantation in children. For TCRbeta, the library was prepared with unique molecular identifiers. A single record per CDR3 protein comes from TCRdb applying MiXCR to the PCR reads. The sample holds approximately 400,000 distinct CDR3 sequences, approximately 10% seen once. This material consisted of PBMCs from the stem cell graft donor, taken from the stem cell graft. The receptors come from a human donor who donated a stem cell graft to a child with acute myeloid leukemia.

This chain links TRBV4-1 with TRBJ1-1, with D perhaps matching TRBD1 (6 bases). The CDR3 is made up of 16 amino acids. Trimming left V 0 bases short and J 2 bases short, with 13 bases between. Germline values: CDR1 MGHRA, CDR2 YSYEKL. The DNA for the CDR3 is TGCGCCAGCAGCCAAGATCGTTGGGGGCGAAACACTGAAGCTTTCTTT. It codes for CASSQDRWGRNTEAFF.

This CDR3 is CSAQGAGCTDTQYF. CDR3 coding DNA: TGCAGTGCCCAGGGCGCGGGCTGCACAGATACGCAGTATTTT. This rearrangement joins TRBV20-1 to TRBJ2-3, with D perhaps TRBD1 or TRBD2 (5 bases each). CDR3 length equals 14 residues. CDR1 is DFQATT and CDR2 is SNEGSKA in the germline V gene (reference sequence). Trimming removed 6 bases from V and 1 base from J, with 14 bases in between.

This clonotype was seen a handful of times. The V gene is TRBV7-8, the J gene TRBJ2-1; D gene uncertain. CDR3 length: 13 residues. Trimming stripped 0 bases from V and 15 bases from J, with 15 bases between. The germline gives CDR1 SGHVS, CDR2 FQNEAQ. In nucleotides, the CDR3 is TGTGCCAGCAGCTTAGCTCCGGCCGGCTATCGGTTCTTC. Its protein product is CASSLAPAGYRFF.

The chain uses TRBV6-2 or TRBV6-3 and TRBJ2-7; 14 nucleotides align to TRBD2. The CDR3 is 17 amino acids. Germline V lookup: CDR1 MNHEY, CDR2 SVGEGT. The ends lost 4 bases at V and 0 bases at J; junction bases unmatched: 5. The CDR3 is CASSFGLAGGYSYEQYV. DNA for the CDR3: TGTGCCAGCAGTTTCGGACTAGCGGGGGGTTACTCCTACGAGCAGTACGTC.

This clonotype came up a few times. CDR3 DNA: TGTGCCAGCAGTTACATCGGGACAAACAATGAGCAGTTCTTC. Translation: CASSYIGTNNEQFF. V usage is TRBV6-5 and J usage is TRBJ2-1; D possibly corresponds to TRBD1 (6 bases). The germline V gene encodes CDR1 MNHEY and CDR2 SVGAGI. This CDR3 region has 14 residues. V was shortened by 2 bases and J by 5 bases, with 10 bases between the two germline ends.

This clonotype was observed many times. The rearrangement links TRBV12-3 or TRBV12-4 to TRBJ2-4; no firm D call. The V gene lost 1 base and the J gene lost 4 bases, with 5 bases spanning the gap. The CDR3 sequence is 13 residues long. The CDR3 spells CASSLVSKNIQYF. In DNA form, the CDR3 reads TGTGCCAGCAGTTTAGTGAGTAAAAACATTCAGTACTTC.

The chain has TRBV18 and TRBJ2-5; weak D call: TRBD2 (6 bases). Per germline, CDR1 KGHSH and CDR2 LQKENI. V was pared by 2 bases and J by 3 bases, with 13 bases between. The CDR3 has 15 amino acids. The CDR3 spells CASSPRTRREETQYF. CDR3 nucleotides: TGTGCCAGCTCACCAAGAACTAGGAGGGAAGAGACCCAGTACTTC.

This clonotype was recorded at least ten times. The chain uses TRBV6-1 and TRBJ2-5, with a weak D call TRBD2 (6 bases). Germline CDR1 and CDR2: MNHNS and SASEGT. Trimming left V 11 bases short and J 4 bases short, with 20 bases between. The CDR3 runs to 14 residues. In DNA, the CDR3 is TGTGCCTCAAGCAGGGCGGGGAGAGGAGAGACCCAGTACTTC. Its protein is CASSRAGRGETQYF.

The sample holds a few counts of this clonotype. The chain is built from TRBV9 and TRBJ2-7; D is perhaps TRBD1 or TRBD2 (6 bases each). The germline V gene has CDR1 SGDLS and CDR2 YYNGEE. There are 16 residues in the CDR3. V lost 0 bases and J lost 7, with 20 bases in between. This CDR3 is CASSVDPGAAPGEQYV. DNA of the CDR3: TGTGCCAGCAGCGTAGACCCGGGGGCGGCCCCGGGGGAGCAGTACGTC.

The chain is built from TRBV23-1 and TRBJ2-3, with D possibly TRBD2 on 6 matching bases. TRBV23-1 is an ORF; its function is uncertain. The V end lost 8 bases, the J end lost 2 bases, and 14 bases lay between the germline ends. The CDR3 sequence is 14 residues long. The CDR3 DNA sequence: TGCGCCAGCCCAAGCGGGTACTACACAGATACGCAGTATTTT. Translation: CASPSGYYTDTQYF.

The chain has TRBV20-1 and TRBJ2-3; the D call may be TRBD1 or TRBD2 (5 bases each). In germline, CDR1 is DFQATT, CDR2 SNEGSKA (reference sequence). The V gene lost 0 bases and the J gene lost 7 bases, with 23 bases spanning the gap. This CDR3 is built from 17 residues. CDR3 in DNA: TGCAGTGCTAGAGAGGGGGTCGTGTTAGCCGGGAAGTATACGCAGTATTTT. Protein: CSAREGVVLAGKYTQYF.

This clonotype was observed at least ten times. The J gene is TRBJ1-4, the V gene TRBV30; D gene uncertain. The CDR3 is 11 residues long. Germline V gives CDR1 GTSNPN, CDR2 SVGIG (reference sequence). V was trimmed by 8 bases and J by 8 bases, leaving 12 bases between them. CDR3 residues: CATLLGEKLFF. DNA for the CDR3: TGTGCCACCTTGTTGGGGGAAAAACTGTTTTTT.

This clonotype appeared a few times. This chain links TRBV7-8 with TRBJ2-7; D may be TRBD1 (6 bases). The CDR3 sequence is 16 residues long. The germline CDR1 and CDR2 sequences are SGHVS and FQNEAQ. Trimming stripped 4 bases from V and 1 base from J, with 17 bases between. The CDR3: CASSSLTRQVSYEQYF. The CDR3 DNA reads as TGTGCCAGCAGCTCCCTAACCCGACAGGTTTCCTACGAGCAGTACTTC.

V is TRBV5-1 and J is TRBJ2-2; D may be TRBD1 (5 bases). The V gene lost 0 bases and the J gene lost 11 bases, with 23 bases spanning the gap. Germline V gene data show CDR1 as SGHRS and CDR2 as YFSETQ. This CDR3 contains 17 residues. CDR3 amino acids: CASSLVVTDLVGNELFF. The DNA of the CDR3 is TGCGCCAGCAGCTTGGTAGTGACAGATCTCGTCGGAAACGAGCTGTTTTTT.

This clonotype has more than one count but fewer than ten. The rearrangement joins TRBV3-1 to TRBJ2-3; 7 positions match TRBD2. With 2 bases clipped from V and 0 bases from J, the junction kept 17 bases outside the gene matches. The CDR3 is made up of 20 amino acids. Germline V gene lookup returns CDR1 LGHDT and CDR2 YNNKEL (reference sequence). CDR3 DNA sequence: TGTGCCAGCAGCCAAAACGTTTTTCGGTCTAGCGGAATTAGCACAGATACGCAGTATTTT. Encoded protein: CASSQNVFRSSGISTDTQYF.

This clonotype came up a few times. V gene TRBV20-1 combines with J gene TRBJ2-1, with 9 bases fitting TRBD2. CDR3 length: 16 amino acids. V lost 0 bases to trimming and J lost 12 bases; unmatched junction nucleotides: 15. Germline loops: CDR1 DFQATT, CDR2 SNEGSKA (reference sequence). The CDR3 bases are TGCAGTGCTAGAGATATGAGGACTAGCGCGACCCTCAGGCAGTTCTTC. This translates into CSARDMRTSATLRQFF.

Only a few counts were recorded for this clonotype. This sequence joins TRBV6-1 and TRBJ2-1; TRBD2 agrees at 10 bases. The J segment lost 9 bases and the V segment lost 6 bases, leaving 5 bases of the junction unmatched. This CDR3 is 13 amino acids long. Germline V gene lookup returns CDR1 MNHNS and CDR2 SASEGT. CDR3 region: CASRTGLAIEQFF. The CDR3 DNA sequence: TGTGCCAGCAGAACGGGACTAGCGATTGAGCAGTTCTTC.

This clonotype has more than one count but fewer than ten. V gene TRBV6-1 combines with J gene TRBJ2-7; 10 nucleotides agree with TRBD2. Unmatched junction bases numbered 7, after V lost 2 bases and J lost 6 bases. This CDR3 spans 15 amino acids. Germline V CDR1 and CDR2: MNHNS, SASEGT. CDR3 DNA sequence: TGTGCCAGCAGTGAACCTAGCGGGAGCTTATCCGAGCAGTACTTC. Its protein is CASSEPSGSLSEQYF.